This TCR beta chain was identified during a study of blood T cell repertoires in COVID-19. This CDR3 is built from 14 residues. Germline V gives CDR1 SGHRS, CDR2 YFSETQ. V trimming: 4 bases; J trimming: 5 bases; junction bases outside the gene matches: 7. TCRdb's table, derived via immunoSEQ multiplex PCR, lists solely in-frame clones and lacks some. The repertoire has some 66,000 clones, 76% of them found once; the top ten carry around half. V usage is TRBV5-1 and J usage is TRBJ2-7, with TRBD1 matching over 9 bases. The sequenced material came from peripheral blood. The receptor comes from a woman older than 75 with acute or convalescent COVID-19. The CDR3 region is CASSTRQGVDEQYF. For the CDR3, the DNA is TGCGCCAGCAGCACCCGACAGGGGGTGGACGAGCAGTACTTC.